The 28 T cell receptor beta chains below come from one sample, sequenced in a study of blood T cell repertoires in COVID-19. Here immunoSEQ multiplex PCR was the method, and the copy in TCRdb shows in-frame clones only, minus some. The table shows under 200,000 clones, with 70% to 85% occurring only once. Sequencing was performed on peripheral blood. These receptor sequences come from a woman aged 80 or older with acute or convalescent COVID-19.

This chain links TRBV6-5 with TRBJ2-1; 9 bases match TRBD2. In germline, CDR1 is MNHEY, CDR2 SVGAGI. The CDR3 spans 15 residues. V gave up 6 bases and J gave up 6 bases; unmatched junction bases: 9. CDR3 region: CASSVLAGPINEQFF. The CDR3 nucleotides are TGTGCCAGCAGCGTCCTAGCGGGGCCAATCAATGAGCAGTTCTTC.

The DNA of the CDR3 is TGTGCCAGCAGCTTAGACGGAGTCCGTCACCCCTACGAGCAGTACTTC. This encodes CASSLDGVRHPYEQYF. The chain uses TRBV11-2 and TRBJ2-7; D gene unclear. The CDR3 spans 16 residues. Trimming took 0 bases from V and 2 from J, leaving 14 bases between them. Per germline, CDR1 SGHAT and CDR2 FQNNGV.

The chain links TRBV10-3 to TRBJ2-5, with 8 bases aligning to TRBD2. The trim removed 7 bases at V and 9 bases at J, leaving 7 bases unmatched. CDR1 is ENHRY, CDR2 SYGVKD, per germline. The CDR3 runs 12 residues. The CDR3 sequence: CAIKTPGGAQYF. The CDR3 nucleotides are TGTGCCATCAAGACCCCGGGGGGGGCCCAGTACTTC.

This clone is a singleton in its sample. The V and J genes are TRBV12-3 or TRBV12-4 and TRBJ2-7, with a weak D call TRBD2 (5 bases). Trimming took 3 bases from V and 3 from J, leaving 9 bases between them. The CDR3 totals 13 residues. CDR3 protein: CASSLVGSYEQYF. CDR3 in DNA: TGTGCCAGCAGTTTGGTGGGGAGCTACGAGCAGTACTTC.

This clone came up a few times. The CDR3 nucleotides read TGTGCCTGGAGTGTACGAGCGCACTCCTACAATGAGCAGTTCTTC. Residues: CAWSVRAHSYNEQFF. V and J are TRBV30 and TRBJ2-1; D is ambiguous. The CDR3 extends over 15 amino acids. V was clipped by 0 bases and J by 0 bases, with 9 bases between them. The germline V gene encodes CDR1 GTSNPN and CDR2 SVGIG (reference sequence).

The chain has TRBV6-6 and TRBJ2-3, with TRBD2 matching 9 bases. Germline V gene lookup returns CDR1 MNHNY and CDR2 SVGAGI (reference sequence). V lost 4 bases, J lost 4 bases, and 3 bases stayed unmatched. The CDR3 extends over 14 amino acids. The chain's CDR3 is CASSWRGGADTQYF. The CDR3 bases are TGTGCCAGCAGTTGGCGGGGGGGCGCAGATACGCAGTATTTT.

The chain is built from TRBV24-1 and TRBJ2-5; D is uncertain. This CDR3 contains 14 residues. The V gene's germline CDR1 is KGHDR and CDR2 SFDVKD. V lost 3 bases, J lost 5 bases, and 12 bases lay in between. The CDR3 nucleotides read TGTGCCACCAGTGATCGAGCAGGTGGGGAGACCCAGTACTTC. Translating gives CATSDRAGGETQYF.

This chain connects TRBV7-2 to TRBJ2-3; the match to TRBD2 covers 13 bases. CDR1 and CDR2 from the germline V gene are SGHTA and FQGNSA. There are 16 residues in the CDR3. J gave up 2 bases and V 7 bases, and 6 bases lay outside the gene matches. CDR3 bases: TGTGCCAGCAAGACAACTAGCGGGGGGGCCACAGATACGCAGTATTTT. Its protein product is CASKTTSGGATDTQYF.

The chain employs TRBV4-1 and TRBJ2-7, with TRBD2 as a possible D gene (5 bases). Germline CDR1 reads MGHRA; CDR2 reads YSYEKL. V was shortened by 5 bases and J by 0 bases, with 17 bases between the two germline ends. The CDR3 is 16 amino acids. CDR3 in amino acids: CASSASASGNSYEQYF. Here the CDR3 DNA reads TGCGCCAGCAGCGCAAGCGCAAGCGGCAACTCCTACGAGCAGTACTTC.

This chain connects TRBV7-9 to TRBJ2-2; tentatively, D is TRBD2 (5 bases). Trimming removed 5 bases at V and 6 bases at J, with 10 bases between. The CDR3 is 13 amino acids. In germline, CDR1 is SEHNR, CDR2 FQNEAQ (reference sequence). In DNA form, the CDR3 reads TGTGCCAGCAGCCTGAGGGCGGCCGGGGAGCTGTTTTTT. This codes for CASSLRAAGELFF.

This chain connects TRBV9 to TRBJ1-1, with 10 bases fitting TRBD1. V lost 7 bases, J lost 4 bases, and 7 bases stayed unmatched. Per the germline V gene, CDR1 is SGDLS and CDR2 is YYNGEE. CDR3 size: 14 residues. The CDR3 nucleotides read TGTGCCAGCGGGGAGGGGACAGGGGCCACTGAAGCTTTCTTT. This encodes CASGEGTGATEAFF.

V usage is TRBV7-8 and J usage is TRBJ2-7; maybe TRBD1 (5 bases). The CDR3 is made up of 14 amino acids. The germline gives CDR1 SGHVS, CDR2 FQNEAQ. V lost 5 bases to trimming and J lost 0 bases, with 11 bases between them. CDR3 nucleotide sequence: TGTGCCAGCAGCCGAGACAGTGTCTCCTACGAGCAGTACTTC. Translating gives CASSRDSVSYEQYF.

The rearrangement uses TRBV7-7 and TRBJ2-5, with TRBD2 identical over 9 bases. Germline V gene sequence: CDR1 SSHAT, CDR2 FNYEAQ (reference sequence). J gave up 4 bases and V 0 bases, and 12 bases lay outside the gene matches. CDR3 length: 18 residues. The CDR3 nucleotides read TGTGCCAGCAGCTTAGCATTTGACGGCGGGAGGGCCTTAGAGACCCAGTACTTC. This translates into CASSLAFDGGRALETQYF.

This chain connects TRBV6-5 to TRBJ1-3; TRBD1 agrees at 9 bases. Unmatched junction bases numbered 6, after V lost 4 bases and J lost 8 bases. Germline V gives CDR1 MNHEY, CDR2 SVGAGI. This CDR3 comprises 14 residues. In nucleotides, the CDR3 is TGTGCCAGCAGTTCCATCCGGGACAGGGACACCATATATTTT. It yields the protein CASSSIRDRDTIYF.

This clone has just one count. The chain recombines TRBV20-1 with TRBJ2-7, with 8 nucleotides matching TRBD2. Germline CDR1 reads DFQATT; CDR2 reads SNEGSKA (reference sequence). V was pared by 3 bases and J by 9 bases, with 13 bases of the junction left unmatched. CDR3 length equals 14 residues. CDR3 loop: CSASGSGAPTAQYF. CDR3 nucleotides: TGCAGTGCTAGTGGTAGCGGGGCTCCCACGGCGCAGTACTTC.

Note on this clone: The junction and the germline gene differ at one end; a read error may be behind it. This chain connects TRBV6-5 to TRBJ2-7; D might be TRBD2 (7 bases). This CDR3 has 15 amino acids. Germline CDR1 reads MNHEY; CDR2 reads SVGAGI. The CDR3 protein is CASSSSYREGYEQYF. In DNA form, the CDR3 reads TGTGCCAGCAGTTCCTCCTACAGGGAGGGCTACGAGCAGTATTTC.

The rearrangement joins TRBV5-1 to TRBJ1-4; D is undetermined. The length of the CDR3 is 15 residues. The germline gives CDR1 SGHRS, CDR2 YFSETQ. Trimming removed 0 bases at V and 8 bases at J, with 14 bases between. Here the CDR3 reads CASSLGAGRMEKLFF. The CDR3 coding sequence is TGCGCCAGCAGCTTGGGTGCGGGGAGGATGGAAAAACTGTTTTTT.

The chain carries TRBV11-2 and TRBJ2-7; the match to TRBD1 covers 7 bases. Trimming at V came to 5 bases and at J to 0 bases, leaving 10 bases not matched to a gene. Germline V gene data show CDR1 as SGHAT and CDR2 as FQNNGV. CDR3 size: 16 residues. DNA for the CDR3: TGTGCCAGCAGCGCACCCGGGACAGCCAACTCCTACGAGCAGTACTTC. Protein: CASSAPGTANSYEQYF.

The chain employs TRBV30 and TRBJ2-3, with 7 nucleotides matching TRBD2. CDR1 GTSNPN and CDR2 SVGIG come from the germline V gene (reference sequence). J lost 3 bases, V lost 1 base, and 4 bases had no gene match. There are 14 residues in the CDR3. The CDR3 DNA is TGTGCCTGGAGTGCGGGGAGGGTAACAGATACGCAGTATTTT. It encodes CAWSAGRVTDTQYF.

The chain recombines TRBV18 with TRBJ2-2, with a tentative D call TRBD1 (5 bases). V lost 0 bases and J lost 2, with 10 bases in between. The CDR3 totals 16 residues. Germline V gene sequence: CDR1 KGHSH, CDR2 LQKENI. CDR3 coding DNA: TGTGCCAGCTCACCACCCTTAGGACAAAACACCGGGGAGCTGTTTTTT. Protein product: CASSPPLGQNTGELFF.

This sequence joins TRBV6-5 and TRBJ1-2; D perhaps matches TRBD1 (5 bases). CDR1 is MNHEY and CDR2 is SVGAGI in the germline V gene. This CDR3 spans 14 amino acids. V was cut by 5 bases and J by 7 bases, with 17 bases left in between. The CDR3 DNA sequence: TGTGCCAGCAGTCCCCAGGGCCGGGAGGGTGGCTACACCTTC. Amino acids: CASSPQGREGGYTF.

This clone was found once. The chain combines TRBV29-1 with TRBJ1-1; 7 bases align to TRBD1. Per the germline V gene, CDR1 is SQVTM and CDR2 is ANQGSEA. The length of the CDR3 is 13 residues. Losses at the gene ends were 8 bases for V and 7 bases for J; bases not matched to a gene: 13. In nucleotides, the CDR3 is TGCAGCTTCCAACAGGGGCAAGCCGGTGAAGCTTTCTTT. This translates into CSFQQGQAGEAFF.

The V gene is TRBV18, the J gene TRBJ2-1, with 9 bases identical to TRBD1. The junction had 4 bases not matched to a gene; V was cut back by 5 bases and J by 5 bases. This CDR3 region has 14 residues. Germline values: CDR1 KGHSH, CDR2 LQKENI. The CDR3 sequence: CASSGRTGDNEQFF. In DNA, the CDR3 is TGTGCCAGCTCAGGCCGGACAGGGGACAATGAGCAGTTCTTC. Drawing the rest from reference TRBV18 and TRBJ2-1, the complete variable domain is NAGVMQNPRHLVRRRGQEARLRCSPMKGHSHVYWYRQLPEEGLKFMVYLQKENIIDESGMPKERFSAEFPKEGPSILRIQQVVRGDSAAYFCASSGRTGDNEQFFGPGTRLTVL.

The chain carries TRBV6-1 and TRBJ2-5, with D perhaps matching TRBD1 (6 bases). There are 15 residues in the CDR3. From germline, CDR1 is MNHNS and CDR2 SASEGT. V was trimmed by 0 bases and J by 0 bases, leaving 8 bases between them. Here the CDR3 reads CASSEAGTHQETQYF. The DNA of the CDR3 is TGTGCCAGCAGTGAAGCAGGGACACACCAAGAGACCCAGTACTTC.

The CDR3, as DNA: TGTGCCAGCAGCGCGAGTCATTACGAGCAGTACTTC. This sequence encodes CASSASHYEQYF. The chain links TRBV9 to TRBJ2-7; D uncertain. V shed 3 bases and J shed 4 bases, with 8 bases lying between them. The CDR3 is made up of 12 amino acids. CDR1 and CDR2 from the germline V gene are SGDLS and YYNGEE.

This chain links TRBV19 with TRBJ1-5, with 12 bases identical to TRBD1. The V gene end was trimmed by 5 bases and the J gene end by 6 bases; junction bases not matched to a gene: 8. The CDR3 runs to 16 residues. CDR1 and CDR2 (germline): LNHDA, SQIVND (reference sequence). The chain's CDR3 is CASSWGQGARGQPQHF. CDR3 bases: TGTGCCAGTAGTTGGGGACAGGGGGCGCGGGGTCAGCCCCAGCATTTT. Full variable domain (missing parts from reference TRBV19 and TRBJ1-5): DGGITQSPKYLFRKEGQNVTLSCEQNLNHDAMYWYRQDPGQGLRLIYYSQIVNDFQKGDIAEGYSVSREKKESFPLTVTSAQKNPTAFYLCASSWGQGARGQPQHFGDGTRLSIL.

The V and J genes are TRBV3-1 (or the pseudogene TRBV3-2) and TRBJ2-5, with 9 bases fitting TRBD2. Germline V gives CDR1 LGHDT, CDR2 YNNKEL (reference sequence). J gave up 5 bases and V 3 bases, and 4 bases lay outside the gene matches. The CDR3 covers 14 residues. The CDR3 spells CASSQRGGKETQYF. The CDR3 nucleotides read TGTGCCAGCAGCCAGCGGGGGGGGAAGGAGACCCAGTACTTC.

This clone appeared a few times. The rearrangement uses TRBV30 and TRBJ2-7; TRBD1 aligns across 8 bases. Germline V CDR1 and CDR2: GTSNPN, SVGIG (reference sequence). V gave up 0 bases and J gave up 2 bases; unmatched junction bases: 6. The CDR3 consists of 15 residues. The CDR3 sequence: CAWSVVRQGPYEQYF. DNA of the CDR3: TGTGCCTGGAGTGTAGTGAGACAGGGGCCCTACGAGCAGTACTTC.